This T cell receptor (beta chain) stems from a study of vaccination and CD4 T cells after COVID-19. Across the whole study: Cultures serving as controls received a peptide pool (CEFX or HIV-1 Nef) or no peptide.

There are 14 residues in the CDR3. Germline V gene data show CDR1 as SEHNR and CDR2 as FQNEAQ (reference sequence). V dropped 3 bases and J dropped 6 bases, with 11 bases sitting between them. With the Oncomine TCR Beta short-read assay, DNA from cultured CD4+ T cells was sequenced. Genomic DNA extraction was carried out from cultured CD4+ T cells. From the PCR reads, TCRdb called clonotypes with MiXCR, one entry per CDR3 protein. The sample shows around 9,000 distinct CDR3 sequences, 33% of them seen only once. As concerns this clonotype: Its specificity is unknown.

Treatment: approximately nine-day PBMC culture with coronavirus spike peptide pools or control peptides (ViraFEST assay). Gathered ahead of the COVID-19 pandemic (2011-2018) were the CD4+ T cells of the unexposed donor. TCRs were sequenced by ViraFEST after antigen-specific T cells had been expanded with peptide pools. IL-2 at 10 IU/ml and peptide pools at about 9.5 ug/ml were added to PBMCs cultured at around 2 million per well. Input material: CD4+ T cells from blood, cultured in vitro. The chain carries TRBV7-9 and TRBJ1-4; no reliable D call. The clonotype originates from a human donor in good health. The CDR3 is CASSFVAGDEKLFF. The CDR3 region has the DNA TGTGCCAGCAGCTTCGTCGCCGGGGATGAAAAACTGTTTTTT.